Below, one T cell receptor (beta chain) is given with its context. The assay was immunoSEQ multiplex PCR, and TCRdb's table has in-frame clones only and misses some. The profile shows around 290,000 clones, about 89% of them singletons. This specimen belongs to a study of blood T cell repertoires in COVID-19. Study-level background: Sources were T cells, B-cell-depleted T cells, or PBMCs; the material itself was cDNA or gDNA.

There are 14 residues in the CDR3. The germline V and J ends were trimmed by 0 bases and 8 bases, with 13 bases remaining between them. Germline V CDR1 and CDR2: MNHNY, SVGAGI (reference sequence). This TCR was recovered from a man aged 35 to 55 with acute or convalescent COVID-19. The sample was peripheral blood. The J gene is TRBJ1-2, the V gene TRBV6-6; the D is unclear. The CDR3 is CASSYSRRYGGYTF. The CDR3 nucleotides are TGTGCCAGCAGTTACTCGAGGAGGTATGGCGGCTACACCTTC.